Listed here is a single T cell receptor (beta chain). The antigen remains unidentified. Every bit of the isolated RNA underwent reverse transcription, so sequencing read expressed TCRB transcripts. This table comes from immunoSEQ multiplex PCR, and its TCRdb copy is limited to in-frame clones, with some not included. The table lists some 700,000 clones, about an eighth of them singletons, with less than 0.025% in the top ten. Sorting that relied on CD45RO/CCR7/CD25/CD127/CD95/CD27 yielded CD4+ naive, central memory, regulatory and stem cell-like memory cells. This sample was taken from a study of beta chain features in type 1 diabetes. Study results and limitations: Relative to healthy donors, patients appeared to have naive, central memory and Treg TCRB repertoires that were more similar. All four CD4+ subsets from Type 1 diabetes patients carried moderately but significantly shorter TCRB CDR3s.

V shed 2 bases and J shed 5 bases, with 13 bases lying between them. Germline V lookup: CDR1 MNHNS, CDR2 SASEGT. This CDR3 is 15 amino acids long. The chain carries TRBV6-1 and TRBJ1-5; D may be TRBD1 (6 bases). The TCR sequence derives from a man between 18 and 35 years old with type 1 diabetes. The sequenced sample was naive CD4+ T cells from blood. CDR3 residues: CASSEFEGVHQPQHF. Here the CDR3 DNA reads TGTGCCAGCAGTGAATTTGAGGGGGTACATCAGCCCCAGCATTTT.